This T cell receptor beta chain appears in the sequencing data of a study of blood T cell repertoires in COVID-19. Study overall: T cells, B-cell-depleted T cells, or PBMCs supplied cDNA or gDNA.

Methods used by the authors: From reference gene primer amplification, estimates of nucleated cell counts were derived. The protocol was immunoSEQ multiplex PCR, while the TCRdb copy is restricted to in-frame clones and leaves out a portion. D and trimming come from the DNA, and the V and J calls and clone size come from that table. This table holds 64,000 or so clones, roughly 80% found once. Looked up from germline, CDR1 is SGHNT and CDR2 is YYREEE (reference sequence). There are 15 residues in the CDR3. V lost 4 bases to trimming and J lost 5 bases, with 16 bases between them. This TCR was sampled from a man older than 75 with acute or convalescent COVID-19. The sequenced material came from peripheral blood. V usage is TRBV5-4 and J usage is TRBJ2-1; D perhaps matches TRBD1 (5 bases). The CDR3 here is CASSKTGNADNEQFF. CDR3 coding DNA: TGTGCCAGCAGCAAAACAGGTAATGCGGACAATGAGCAGTTCTTC.